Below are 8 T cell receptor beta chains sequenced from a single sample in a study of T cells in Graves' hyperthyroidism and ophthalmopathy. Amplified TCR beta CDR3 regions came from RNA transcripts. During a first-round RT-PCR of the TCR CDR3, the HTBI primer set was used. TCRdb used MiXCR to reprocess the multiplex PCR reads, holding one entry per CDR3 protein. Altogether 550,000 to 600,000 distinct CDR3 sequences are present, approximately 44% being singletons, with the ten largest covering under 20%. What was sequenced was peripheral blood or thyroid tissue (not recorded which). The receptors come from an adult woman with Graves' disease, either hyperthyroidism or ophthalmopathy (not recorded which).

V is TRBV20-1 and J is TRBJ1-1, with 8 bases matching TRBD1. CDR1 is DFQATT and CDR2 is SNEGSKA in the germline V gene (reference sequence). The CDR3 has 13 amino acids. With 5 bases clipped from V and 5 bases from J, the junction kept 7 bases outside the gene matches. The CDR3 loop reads CSAGRTGRTEAFF. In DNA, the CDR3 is TGCAGTGCTGGTCGGACAGGGCGAACTGAAGCTTTCTTT.

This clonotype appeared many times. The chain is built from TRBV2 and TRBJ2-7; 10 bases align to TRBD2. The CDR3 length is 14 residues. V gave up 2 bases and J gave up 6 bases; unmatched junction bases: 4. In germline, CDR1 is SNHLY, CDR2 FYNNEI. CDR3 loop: CASSEIAGGGEQYF. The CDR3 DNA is TGTGCCAGCAGTGAAATAGCGGGAGGAGGCGAGCAGTACTTC.

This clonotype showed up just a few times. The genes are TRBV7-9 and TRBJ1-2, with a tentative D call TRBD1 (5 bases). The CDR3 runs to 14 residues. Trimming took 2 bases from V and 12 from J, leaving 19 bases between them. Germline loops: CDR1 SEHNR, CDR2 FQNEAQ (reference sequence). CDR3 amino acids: CASSLYAGISGNTF. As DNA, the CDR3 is TGTGCCAGCAGCTTATACGCAGGGATCTCTGGAAACACCTTC.

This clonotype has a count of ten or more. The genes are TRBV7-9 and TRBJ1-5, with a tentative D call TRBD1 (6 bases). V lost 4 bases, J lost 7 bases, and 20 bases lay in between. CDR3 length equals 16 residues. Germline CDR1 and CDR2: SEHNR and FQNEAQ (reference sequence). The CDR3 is CASSSIGWGPEQPQHF. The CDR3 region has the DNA TGTGCCAGCAGCTCTATAGGGTGGGGGCCGGAGCAGCCCCAGCATTTT. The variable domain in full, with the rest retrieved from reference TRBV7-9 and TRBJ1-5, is DTGVSQNPRHKITKRGQNVTFRCDPISEHNRLYWYRQTLGQGPEFLTYFQNEAQLEKSRLLSDRFSAERPKGSFSTLEIQRTEQGDSAMYLCASSSIGWGPEQPQHFGDGTRLSIL.

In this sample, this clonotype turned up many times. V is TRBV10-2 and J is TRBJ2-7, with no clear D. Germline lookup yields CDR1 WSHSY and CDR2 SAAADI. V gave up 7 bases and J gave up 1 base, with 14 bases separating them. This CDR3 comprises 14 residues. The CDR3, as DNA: TGCGCCAGCACCCAGTCACGGAAATCCTACGAGCAGTACTTC. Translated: CASTQSRKSYEQYF.

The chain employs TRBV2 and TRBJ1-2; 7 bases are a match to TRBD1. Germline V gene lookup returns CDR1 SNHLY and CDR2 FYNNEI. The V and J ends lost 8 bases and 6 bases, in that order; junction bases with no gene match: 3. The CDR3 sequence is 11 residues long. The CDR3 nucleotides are TGTGCCAGCCGAGGACAGGATGGCTACACCTTC. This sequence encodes CASRGQDGYTF.

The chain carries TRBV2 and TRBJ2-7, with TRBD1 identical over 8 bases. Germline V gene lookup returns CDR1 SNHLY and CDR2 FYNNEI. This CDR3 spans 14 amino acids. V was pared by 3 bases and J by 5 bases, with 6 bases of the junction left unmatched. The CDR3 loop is CASSERGQANEQYF. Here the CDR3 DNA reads TGTGCCAGCAGTGAGAGGGGACAGGCCAACGAGCAGTACTTC.

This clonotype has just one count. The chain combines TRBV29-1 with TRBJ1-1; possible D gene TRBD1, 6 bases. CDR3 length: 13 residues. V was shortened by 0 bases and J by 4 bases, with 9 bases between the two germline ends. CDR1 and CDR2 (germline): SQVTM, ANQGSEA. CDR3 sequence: CSVEEGGGTEAFF. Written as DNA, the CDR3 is TGCAGCGTTGAAGAAGGGGGAGGCACTGAAGCTTTCTTT. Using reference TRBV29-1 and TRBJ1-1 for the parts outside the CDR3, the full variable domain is SAVISQKPSRDICQRGTSLTIQCQVDSQVTMMFWYRQQPGQSLTLIATANQGSEATYESGFVIDKFPISRPNLTFSTLTVSNMSPEDSSIYLCSVEEGGGTEAFFGQGTRLTVV.